This T cell receptor beta chain came from a study of cytomegalovirus exposure and HLA in healthy donors. As for the study in general: As an earlier analysis found, roughly 180 million T cells yielded about 120 million unique TCR beta sequences. Study-level results: Analysis performed later found around 15,000 TCR beta sequences associated with HLA alleles at 0.05 false discovery rate.

V gave up 5 bases and J gave up 5 bases, with 13 bases separating them. This CDR3 is built from 14 residues. Germline-derived CDR1 and CDR2 are MNHEY and SVGAGI. This clone has only a few counts. Its cognate antigen is unknown. PCR employed 60 Vbeta and 13 Jbeta primers. The assay was immunoSEQ multiplex PCR, and TCRdb's table has in-frame clones only and misses some. The sample contains about 130,000 clones, more than 75% of which appear only once. Specimen: PBMCs. This TCR was recovered from a male donor in good health and CMV-seronegative. The chain is built from TRBV6-5 and TRBJ2-4; D is undetermined. For the CDR3, the DNA is TGTGCCAGCAGTGAAACATGGCAGGAAAACATTCAGTACTTC. This encodes CASSETWQENIQYF.